Reported below is one TCR beta chain. The RNA input was 0.5 to 1 ug, and it was reverse transcribed with random hexamers. Each CDR3 protein gets one entry after TCRdb re-called the immunoSEQ multiplex PCR reads with MiXCR. The sample includes 130,000 to 150,000 distinct CDR3 sequences, approximately 94% of them seen just once. These data belong to a study of CD8 T cells in Susac syndrome. V gave up 3 bases and J gave up 0 bases; unmatched junction bases: 1. The CDR3 has 15 residues. Per germline, CDR1 LNHDA and CDR2 SQIVND (reference sequence). Source material: CD4+ T cells from PBMCs. J is TRBJ2-1 and V is TRBV19; 8 bases are a match to TRBD2. This receptor was obtained from a human donor in good health. CDR3 loop: CASSISGNSYNEQFF. CDR3 DNA sequence: TGTGCCAGTAGTATTAGCGGGAACTCCTACAATGAGCAGTTCTTC.